The present TCR beta chain was sequenced within a study of T-cell reconstitution after alpha-beta-depleted transplantation in children. The study, taken as a whole, reports: Fresh T-cell production supplied most of the T-cell counts and diversity seen one year after transplant.

Unique molecular identifiers tagged the TCRbeta library. TCRdb re-called the PCR reads with MiXCR, one entry per CDR3 protein. Among 330,000 or so distinct CDR3 sequences listed, 6% to 10% were seen once. V was cut by 4 bases and J by 7 bases, with 14 bases left in between. CDR1 is SEHNR, CDR2 FQNEAQ, per germline (reference sequence). CDR3 length: 15 residues. As for this clonotype: Its antigen is not known.

The gene calls are TRBV7-9 and TRBJ1-6; no clear D. The specimen was peripheral blood, collected 360 days after TCRalphabeta/CD19-depleted stem cell transplant. This TCR came from a female patient aged 2 to 10 who had a stem cell transplant for Fanconi anemia, so the T cells may come from the graft donor. CDR3 sequence (DNA): TGTGCCAGCAGCTACGACCAGGAGTTGAATTCACCCCTCCACTTT. Amino acid sequence: CASSYDQELNSPLHF.